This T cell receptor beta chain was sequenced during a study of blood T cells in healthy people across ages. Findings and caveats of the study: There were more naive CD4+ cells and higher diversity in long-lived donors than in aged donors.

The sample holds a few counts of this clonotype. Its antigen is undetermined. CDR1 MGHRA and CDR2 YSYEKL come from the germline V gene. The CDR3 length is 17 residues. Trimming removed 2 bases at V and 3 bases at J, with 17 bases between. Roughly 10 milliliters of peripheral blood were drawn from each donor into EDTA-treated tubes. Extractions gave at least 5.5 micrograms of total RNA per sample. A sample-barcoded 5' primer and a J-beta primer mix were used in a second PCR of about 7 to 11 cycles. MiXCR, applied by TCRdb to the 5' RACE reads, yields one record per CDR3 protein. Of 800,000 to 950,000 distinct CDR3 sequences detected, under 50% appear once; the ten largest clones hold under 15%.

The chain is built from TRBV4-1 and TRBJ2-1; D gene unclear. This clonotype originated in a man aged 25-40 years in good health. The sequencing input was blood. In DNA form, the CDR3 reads TGCGCCAGCAGCCAATATGCACCCCGAGACTTCTACAATGAGCAGTTCTTC. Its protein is CASSQYAPRDFYNEQFF.